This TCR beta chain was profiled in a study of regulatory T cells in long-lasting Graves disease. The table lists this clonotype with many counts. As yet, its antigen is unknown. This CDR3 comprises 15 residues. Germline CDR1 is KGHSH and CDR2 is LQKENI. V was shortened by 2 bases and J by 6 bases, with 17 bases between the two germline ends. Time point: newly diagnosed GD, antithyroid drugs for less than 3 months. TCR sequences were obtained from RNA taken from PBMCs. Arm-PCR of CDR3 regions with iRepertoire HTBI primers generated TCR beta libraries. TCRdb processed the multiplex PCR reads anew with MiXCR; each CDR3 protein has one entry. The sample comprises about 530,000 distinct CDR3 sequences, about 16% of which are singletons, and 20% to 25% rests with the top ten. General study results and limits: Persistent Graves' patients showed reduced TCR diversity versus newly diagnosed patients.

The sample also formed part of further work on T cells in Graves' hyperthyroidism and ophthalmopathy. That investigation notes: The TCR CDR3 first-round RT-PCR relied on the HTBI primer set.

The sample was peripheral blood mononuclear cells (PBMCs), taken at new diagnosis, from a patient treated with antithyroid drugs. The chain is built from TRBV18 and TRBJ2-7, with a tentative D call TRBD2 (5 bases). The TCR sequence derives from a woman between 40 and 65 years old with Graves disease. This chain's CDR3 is CASSPRADGGSEQYF. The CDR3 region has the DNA TGTGCCAGCTCACCAAGGGCCGATGGAGGCTCCGAGCAGTACTTC.